One and the same sample provided the 30 T cell receptor beta chains below, sequenced in a study of siplizumab effects on memory and regulatory T cells. This table comes from immunoSEQ multiplex PCR, and its TCRdb copy is limited to in-frame clones, with some not included. The sample contains some 100,000 clones, about 90% of which appear only once. The sample consisted of Tregs sorted from blood. These receptors were obtained from a human donor in good health.

The chain combines TRBV27 with TRBJ2-1; TRBD2 matches at 9 bases. Germline V lookup: CDR1 MNHEY, CDR2 SMNVEV (reference sequence). The CDR3 consists of 18 residues. Trimming at V came to 2 bases and at J to 0 bases, leaving 8 bases not matched to a gene. In nucleotides, the CDR3 is TGTGCCAGCAGTTTAGGCCTAGCGGGACTCAGCTCCTACAATGAGCAGTTCTTC. This gives the protein CASSLGLAGLSSYNEQFF.

The genes are TRBV4-1 and TRBJ1-1; 7 bases match TRBD1. This CDR3 has 15 residues. V was pared by 4 bases and J by 0 bases, with 5 bases of the junction left unmatched. Per the germline V gene, CDR1 is MGHRA and CDR2 is YSYEKL. CDR3 protein: CASSPTGNMNTEAFF. CDR3 bases: TGCGCCAGCAGCCCGACAGGGAACATGAACACTGAAGCTTTCTTT.

The table lists this clone with many counts. The chain couples TRBV19 to TRBJ1-2, with D possibly matching TRBD1 (6 bases). The CDR3 length is 12 residues. Germline assignment: CDR1 LNHDA and CDR2 SQIVND (reference sequence). Trimming left V 5 bases short and J 6 bases short, with 10 bases between. The CDR3 DNA sequence: TGTGCCAGTAGTGGCTACAGGGATGGCTACACCTTC. Encoded protein: CASSGYRDGYTF.

In its sample, this clone was seen once. CDR3 amino acids: CASSRLVPNEQFF. CDR3 coding DNA: TGTGCCAGCAGTCGACTAGTTCCCAATGAGCAGTTCTTC. The chain couples TRBV6-5 to TRBJ2-1; a weak D match, TRBD2 (6 bases). Between the trimmed V and J ends, which lost 5 bases and 6 bases, there was a span of 11 bases. The CDR3 covers 13 residues. Germline assignment: CDR1 MNHEY and CDR2 SVGAGI.

This chain connects TRBV6-1 to TRBJ2-3, with D possibly being TRBD2 (5 bases). V lost 8 bases to trimming and J lost 8 bases, with 11 bases between them. Germline V gene lookup returns CDR1 MNHNS and CDR2 SASEGT. The CDR3 totals 11 residues. The CDR3 region has the DNA TGTGCCAGCTCAGTGGCGGGTACGCAGTATTTT. It codes for CASSVAGTQYF.

The rearrangement links TRBV27 to TRBJ1-4, with D possibly matching TRBD1 (5 bases). CDR1 and CDR2 (germline): MNHEY, SMNVEV (reference sequence). The CDR3 runs to 18 residues. Trimming left V 3 bases short and J 7 bases short, with 24 bases between. In DNA form, the CDR3 reads TGTGCCAGCAGTTTGTCCTACAGGAGCCAACAGGCGATTGAAAAACTGTTTTTT. As protein: CASSLSYRSQQAIEKLFF.

CDR3 loop: CASSIDRGSPLHF. CDR3 sequence (DNA): TGTGCCAGCAGCATAGACAGGGGTTCACCCCTCCACTTT. The chain carries TRBV7-3 and TRBJ1-6; 8 positions agree with TRBD1. Germline V gene lookup returns CDR1 SGHTA and CDR2 FQGTGA. CDR3 length: 13 residues. V lost 5 bases to trimming and J lost 9 bases; unmatched junction nucleotides: 3.

This chain uses TRBV5-4 with TRBJ2-5; no firm D call. The length of the CDR3 is 14 residues. Germline V CDR1 and CDR2: SGHNT, YYREEE (reference sequence). Trimming left V 0 bases short and J 7 bases short, with 13 bases between. CDR3 in amino acids: CASSLGGTLGTQYF. As DNA, the CDR3 is TGTGCCAGCAGCTTGGGTGGAACTCTAGGGACCCAGTACTTC.

This clone was recorded once. The chain joins TRBV10-3 to TRBJ1-6; no definite D call. Germline V lookup: CDR1 ENHRY, CDR2 SYGVKD. This CDR3 region has 17 residues. V was pared by 0 bases and J by 5 bases, with 14 bases between. CDR3 sequence reads: CAISESGKGKHNSPLHF. The CDR3 DNA follows: TGTGCCATCAGTGAGTCGGGTAAGGGCAAGCATAATTCACCCCTCCACTTT.

The chain couples TRBV2 to TRBJ2-7, with 7 bases matching TRBD2. The CDR3 loop spans 11 amino acids. V was clipped by 6 bases and J by 4 bases; unmatched bases: 0. Germline CDR1 SNHLY, CDR2 FYNNEI. CDR3 coding DNA: TGTGCCAGCAGGGGACTATACGAGCAGTACTTC. Translating gives CASRGLYEQYF.

Regarding this clone: The DNA is omitted, as the CDR3 cannot be located on it reliably, and the CDR3 follows TCRdb's listing. This chain joins TRBV7-3 and TRBJ2-3; no DNA check was done on the table's D call, TRBD2. The CDR3 spans 16 amino acids, including both terminal residues. The germline V gene encodes CDR1 SGHTA and CDR2 FQGTGA. CDR3 sequence: CASSLSHILETDTQYF.

The genes are TRBV5-5 and TRBJ1-3; the D is unclear. Germline V lookup: CDR1 SGHKS, CDR2 YYEKEE (reference sequence). There are 15 residues in the CDR3. Trimming shortened V by 1 base and J by 0 bases, and 8 bases separated the two germline ends. Here the CDR3 reads CASSLTLDSGNTIYF. The CDR3 DNA reads as TGTGCCAGCAGCTTGACACTCGACTCTGGAAACACCATATATTTT.

J is TRBJ2-5 and V is TRBV25-1, with 8 bases that match TRBD1. Germline V gene lookup returns CDR1 MGHDK and CDR2 SYGVNS. The CDR3 loop spans 13 amino acids. Trimming cost V 5 bases and J 5 bases; bases outside gene matches: 4. Written as DNA, the CDR3 is TGTGCCAGCAGTCGCCGGACAGGGGAGACCCAGTACTTC. Amino acids: CASSRRTGETQYF.

CDR3 bases: TGTGCCAGCAGTGAATTCACAGGGGCCTTTTTTCAAGAGACCCAGTACTTC. This sequence encodes CASSEFTGAFFQETQYF. The chain couples TRBV2 to TRBJ2-5; 7 bases map to TRBD1. The germline CDR1 and CDR2 sequences are SNHLY and FYNNEI. The CDR3 covers 17 residues. The trim removed 2 bases at V and 2 bases at J, leaving 11 bases unmatched.

The rearrangement joins TRBV27 to TRBJ2-7; TRBD1 agrees at 10 bases. With 4 bases clipped from V and 0 bases from J, the junction kept 3 bases outside the gene matches. This CDR3 has 15 residues. The germline CDR1 and CDR2 sequences are MNHEY and SMNVEV (reference sequence). This chain's CDR3 is CASSWDRGASYEQYF. CDR3 bases: TGTGCCAGCAGTTGGGACAGGGGAGCCTCCTACGAGCAGTACTTC.

The V gene is TRBV29-1, the J gene TRBJ2-1; D unresolved. V shed 8 bases and J shed 10 bases, with 18 bases lying between them. The CDR3 has 12 amino acids. The germline gives CDR1 SQVTM, CDR2 ANQGSEA. The DNA for the CDR3 is TGCAGCCAGAGGTCCTTAATGGGGGAGCAGTTCTTC. Translated, it gives CSQRSLMGEQFF.

Remarks on this clone: The sample carries other DNA sequences with the same CDR3. The chain joins TRBV5-4 to TRBJ1-3; D unresolved. CDR1 is SGHNT and CDR2 is YYREEE in the germline V gene (reference sequence). The CDR3 spans 14 residues. V lost 4 bases and J lost 0, with 8 bases in between. In DNA form, the CDR3 reads TGTGCCAGCAGCCTGGCCGGCTCTGGAAACACCATATATTTT. This codes for CASSLAGSGNTIYF.

The chain uses TRBV27 and TRBJ1-1; D is possibly TRBD1 (6 bases). V dropped 2 bases and J dropped 6 bases, with 10 bases sitting between them. The germline gives CDR1 MNHEY, CDR2 SMNVEV (reference sequence). The length of the CDR3 is 13 residues. The CDR3 DNA reads TGTGCCAGCAGTTTAATTGGGGGCTCTGAAGCTTTCTTT. It codes for CASSLIGGSEAFF.

A remark on this clone: Relative to the germline gene, one junction end is altered; a read error may explain this. The chain uses TRBV6-6 and TRBJ2-3; maybe TRBD1 (5 bases). The CDR3 is 12 amino acids. Germline CDR1 is MNHNY and CDR2 is SVGAGI (reference sequence). The CDR3 is CASSYKTDAQYF. The CDR3 DNA reads TGTGCCAGCAGTTACAAGACAGATGCGCAGTATTTT.

The rearrangement links TRBV18 to TRBJ2-7; 11 positions agree with TRBD2. Looked up from germline, CDR1 is KGHSH and CDR2 is LQKENI. After removal of 1 base from V and 5 bases from J, the junction contained 1 base not matched to a gene. CDR3 length: 14 amino acids. The CDR3: CASSPLAGGDEQYF. DNA for the CDR3: TGTGCCAGCTCACCACTAGCGGGAGGGGACGAGCAGTACTTC. Together with reference TRBV18 and TRBJ2-7, the CDR3 gives the full variable domain: NAGVMQNPRHLVRRRGQEARLRCSPMKGHSHVYWYRQLPEEGLKFMVYLQKENIIDESGMPKERFSAEFPKEGPSILRIQQVVRGDSAAYFCASSPLAGGDEQYFGPGTRLTVT.

The chain joins TRBV28 to TRBJ2-3; D assignment may be TRBD1 or TRBD2 (6 bases each). The CDR3 extends over 15 amino acids. Trimming left V 7 bases short and J 2 bases short, with 16 bases between. CDR1 and CDR2 (germline): MDHEN, SYDVKM. The DNA of the CDR3 is TGTGCCAGCATGGGGGCGGGAAGGAACACAGATACGCAGTATTTT. As protein: CASMGAGRNTDTQYF.

The rearrangement uses TRBV6-6 and TRBJ2-2; 7 bases map to TRBD2. The germline gives CDR1 MNHNY, CDR2 SVGAGI (reference sequence). The CDR3 is made up of 15 amino acids. J was trimmed by 6 bases and V by 2 bases; bases with no gene match: 6. The CDR3 DNA reads as TGTGCCAGCAGTTACGTGGGAGGGCCCCCCGGGGAGCTGTTTTTT. Its protein is CASSYVGGPPGELFF.

This rearrangement joins TRBV11-2 to TRBJ2-1, with unresolved D. V lost 2 bases and J 7 bases, leaving 9 bases between the germline ends. The CDR3 sequence is 13 residues long. The germline V gene encodes CDR1 SGHAT and CDR2 FQNNGV. In DNA form, the CDR3 reads TGTGCCAGCAGCTTATACGTTATGAATGAGCAGTTCTTC. Protein product: CASSLYVMNEQFF.

This sequence joins TRBV29-1 and TRBJ2-2; a possible D gene is TRBD2 (6 bases). Germline CDR1 is SQVTM and CDR2 is ANQGSEA. The CDR3 contains 16 residues. With 7 bases removed from V and 0 bases from J, the gap between germline ends came to 18 bases. The CDR3 loop reads CSARWGGRANTGELFF. The DNA for the CDR3 is TGCAGCGCCCGATGGGGAGGAAGGGCGAACACCGGGGAGCTGTTTTTT.

This chain connects TRBV6-5 to TRBJ2-7; the D is unclear. Germline loops: CDR1 MNHEY, CDR2 SVGAGI. The germline V and J ends were trimmed by 0 bases and 0 bases, with 9 bases remaining between them. This CDR3 region has 15 residues. The CDR3 nucleotides read TGTGCCAGCAGTTACTCTGGGGTGGACTCCTACGAGCAGTACTTC. This gives the protein CASSYSGVDSYEQYF.

V and J are TRBV28 and TRBJ1-4, with D maybe TRBD1 (5 bases). Trimming removed 4 bases at V and 4 bases at J, with 10 bases between. Per germline, CDR1 MDHEN and CDR2 SYDVKM. CDR3 length: 14 residues. The CDR3 nucleotides are TGTGCCAGCAGTTCAGGGCGGGATAATGAAAAACTGTTTTTT. It encodes CASSSGRDNEKLFF.

This clone was picked up one time. The J gene is TRBJ2-3, the V gene TRBV9, with D maybe TRBD1 (5 bases). This CDR3 contains 15 residues. Germline assignment: CDR1 SGDLS and CDR2 YYNGEE. Deletions cut 0 bases from V and 8 bases from J, with 16 bases between. CDR3 sequence reads: CASSVAPDPQGTQYF. Here the CDR3 DNA reads TGTGCCAGCAGCGTAGCTCCGGACCCCCAGGGTACGCAGTATTTT.

The V and J genes are TRBV10-3 and TRBJ1-3; D is ambiguous. The CDR3 loop spans 16 amino acids. V was shortened by 6 bases and J by 0 bases, with 15 bases between the two germline ends. CDR1 and CDR2 from the germline V gene are ENHRY and SYGVKD. CDR3 residues: CAIRVTDSGSGNTIYF. For the CDR3, the DNA is TGTGCCATCAGGGTTACAGACTCCGGCTCTGGAAACACCATATATTTT.

V is TRBV7-2 and J is TRBJ2-7; 7 bases are shared with TRBD2. The germline V gene encodes CDR1 SGHTA and CDR2 FQGNSA. V lost 5 bases, J lost 0 bases, and 10 bases stayed unmatched. This CDR3 is 16 amino acids long. The CDR3 DNA follows: TGTGCCAGCAGCCCGTCGTTAGCGGGTAGCTCCTACGAGCAGTACTTC. This codes for CASSPSLAGSSYEQYF.

The rearrangement uses TRBV4-1 and TRBJ2-7; TRBD1 might be the D (6 bases). Germline V gives CDR1 MGHRA, CDR2 YSYEKL. The V end lost 0 bases, the J end lost 6 bases, and 9 bases lay between the germline ends. This CDR3 is built from 13 residues. CDR3 in amino acids: CASSQDRTVEQYF. The CDR3 DNA is TGCGCCAGCAGCCAAGATCGGACAGTCGAGCAGTACTTC.